A single sample is the source of the 32 T cell receptor beta chains below, sequenced in a study of response to subunit inactivated influenza vaccine. One entry per CDR3 protein, called by TCRdb with MiXCR from the RT-PCR reads. The sample has about 830,000 distinct CDR3 sequences, 15% to 20% seen once; the top ten hold about 11%. The specimen was PBMCs from blood, collected about 5 days after vaccination. The receptors here all came from a man in his fifties or sixties who received an inactivated influenza vaccine.

This clonotype has ten or more counts. The genes are TRBV5-6 and TRBJ2-1, with 14 bases fitting TRBD2. Germline loops: CDR1 SGHDT, CDR2 YYEEEE. After removal of 2 bases from V and 6 bases from J, the junction contained 7 bases not matched to a gene. The CDR3 spans 17 residues. The CDR3 DNA is TGTGCCAGCAGCTTTGACTACGGGACTAGCGGGAGCAATGAGCAGTTCTTC. This codes for CASSFDYGTSGSNEQFF.

This clonotype appeared a few times. The chain recombines TRBV4-3 with TRBJ1-1; TRBD1 might be the D (5 bases). Trimming took off 0 bases at V and 0 bases at J, with 8 bases between the two ends. CDR3 length: 15 amino acids. Looked up from germline, CDR1 is LGHNA and CDR2 is YSLEER. CDR3 loop: CASSQEQTVNTEAFF. CDR3 sequence (DNA): TGCGCCAGCAGCCAAGAACAGACAGTGAACACTGAAGCTTTCTTT.

This chain joins TRBV5-1 and TRBJ2-3; 10 positions agree with TRBD1. CDR1 and CDR2 from the germline V gene are SGHRS and YFSETQ. The V and J ends lost 4 bases and 5 bases, in that order; junction bases with no gene match: 7. The CDR3 sequence is 15 residues long. This CDR3 is CASSVGQGRGDTQYF. The CDR3 DNA follows: TGCGCCAGCAGCGTGGGACAGGGGAGGGGAGATACGCAGTATTTT.

This clonotype was picked up a small number of times. The DNA of the CDR3 is TGTGCCAGCGGGAGAACAGGTCGACAAGAGACCCAGTACTTC. This gives the protein CASGRTGRQETQYF. This chain links TRBV12-3 or TRBV12-4 with TRBJ2-5; D may be TRBD1 or TRBD2 (5 bases each). The CDR3 runs 14 residues. V was trimmed by 8 bases and J by 2 bases, leaving 15 bases between them.

This clonotype showed up just a few times. The chain links TRBV24-1 to TRBJ2-3; D is perhaps TRBD1 or TRBD2 (5 bases each). Germline V gives CDR1 KGHDR, CDR2 SFDVKD. This CDR3 comprises 17 residues. Trimming stripped 2 bases from V and 2 bases from J, with 16 bases between. Here the CDR3 reads CATSDYGGGGATDTQYF. DNA for the CDR3: TGTGCCACCAGTGATTACGGTGGAGGTGGGGCCACAGATACGCAGTATTTT.

The chain combines TRBV10-3 with TRBJ2-1; D is uncertain. The CDR3 spans 14 residues. V lost 5 bases, J lost 9 bases, and 17 bases lay in between. Looked up from germline, CDR1 is ENHRY and CDR2 is SYGVKD. CDR3 in DNA: TGTGCCATCAGTAACCCCTATCCTATGGGTGAGCAGTTCTTC. Protein sequence: CAISNPYPMGEQFF.

The gene calls are TRBV28 and TRBJ1-4, with D possibly TRBD1 on 5 matching bases. This CDR3 is 13 amino acids long. Germline CDR1 reads MDHEN; CDR2 reads SYDVKM. V dropped 3 bases and J dropped 10 bases, with 12 bases sitting between them. The CDR3 sequence is CASSLAGGGKLFF. CDR3 coding DNA: TGTGCCAGCAGTTTGGCGGGGGGAGGAAAACTGTTTTTT.

This clonotype was found a few times. The chain joins TRBV5-1 to TRBJ1-1, with D possibly TRBD1 on 5 matching bases. Germline CDR1 and CDR2: SGHRS and YFSETQ. Deletions cut 3 bases from V and 0 bases from J, with 9 bases between. CDR3 length: 14 amino acids. CDR3 loop: CASSSQDMNTEAFF. The CDR3 DNA follows: TGCGCCAGCAGCTCCCAGGACATGAACACTGAAGCTTTCTTT.

This clonotype was seen only a few times. The chain joins TRBV5-1 to TRBJ2-5, with D possibly called TRBD1 or TRBD2 (7 bases each). CDR1 and CDR2 (germline): SGHRS, YFSETQ. Between the trimmed V and J ends, which lost 3 bases and 0 bases, there was a span of 18 bases. This CDR3 has 17 residues. CDR3 protein: CASSSGEGAMYQETQYF. CDR3 bases: TGCGCCAGCAGCTCCGGGGAGGGGGCCATGTACCAAGAGACCCAGTACTTC. Using reference TRBV5-1 and TRBJ2-5 for the parts outside the CDR3, the full variable domain is KAGVTQTPRYLIKTRGQQVTLSCSPISGHRSVSWYQQTPGQGLQFLFEYFSETQRNKGNFPGRFSGRQFSNSRSEMNVSTLELGDSALYLCASSSGEGAMYQETQYFGPGTRLLVL.

The chain links TRBV18 to TRBJ2-4; D might be TRBD1 (6 bases). The CDR3 sequence is 17 residues long. In germline, CDR1 is KGHSH, CDR2 LQKENI. Trimming removed 0 bases from V and 0 bases from J, with 12 bases in between. CDR3: CASSPPVTGIAKNIQYF. The DNA of the CDR3 is TGTGCCAGCTCACCACCGGTAACAGGGATAGCCAAAAACATTCAGTACTTC.

The rearrangement uses TRBV29-1 and TRBJ2-2; no clear D. This CDR3 contains 13 residues. Per germline, CDR1 SQVTM and CDR2 ANQGSEA. Trimming took off 8 bases at V and 2 bases at J, with 12 bases between the two ends. CDR3: CSYGRSNTGELFF. The CDR3 coding sequence is TGCAGCTATGGCCGCTCAAACACCGGGGAGCTGTTTTTT.

V and J are TRBV7-8 and TRBJ1-5, with D tentatively TRBD1 (6 bases). Looked up from germline, CDR1 is SGHVS and CDR2 is FQNEAQ. This CDR3 comprises 15 residues. V shed 3 bases and J shed 8 bases, with 17 bases lying between them. The CDR3 DNA reads TGTGCCAGCAGCTTCAGGGAGACACAGGGTGAGCCCCAGCATTTT. Translating gives CASSFRETQGEPQHF. Full variable domain (missing parts from reference TRBV7-8 and TRBJ1-5): GAGVSQSPRYKVAKRGQDVALRCDPISGHVSLFWYQQALGQGPEFLTYFQNEAQLDKSGLPSDRFFAERPEGSVSTLKIQRTQQEDSAVYLCASSFRETQGEPQHFGDGTRLSIL.

This clonotype was recorded many times. The chain recombines TRBV7-2 with TRBJ2-5; D gene ambiguous. Trimming removed 6 bases from V and 5 bases from J, with 13 bases in between. The CDR3 is 13 residues long. From germline, CDR1 is SGHTA and CDR2 FQGNSA. The CDR3 reads CASSQEPFETQYF. The CDR3, as DNA: TGTGCCAGCAGTCAGGAGCCGTTCGAGACCCAGTACTTC.

V is TRBV20-1 and J is TRBJ2-3; D may be TRBD2 (5 bases). The V end lost 0 bases, the J end lost 0 bases, and 10 bases lay between the germline ends. This CDR3 spans 15 amino acids. The germline V gene has CDR1 DFQATT and CDR2 SNEGSKA (reference sequence). The CDR3: CSARDGGPSTDTQYF. DNA of the CDR3: TGCAGTGCTAGAGATGGCGGGCCTAGCACAGATACGCAGTATTTT.

The chain has TRBV6-1 and TRBJ1-1; D gene ambiguous. The ends were cut back, 6 bases at V and 4 bases at J, with 15 bases in the middle. Germline CDR1 MNHNS, CDR2 SASEGT. This CDR3 region has 14 residues. The CDR3 DNA follows: TGTGCCAGCAGAGCCTCGGGGTTCGGCACTGAAGCTTTCTTT. The encoded protein is CASRASGFGTEAFF.

The V and J genes are TRBV29-1 and TRBJ2-3, with TRBD2 matching over 15 bases. Germline CDR1 reads SQVTM; CDR2 reads ANQGSEA. V lost 5 bases, J lost 5 bases, and 5 bases stayed unmatched. The CDR3 covers 15 residues. CDR3 residues: CSVTGLAGGVDTQYF. CDR3 in DNA: TGCAGCGTTACAGGACTAGCGGGAGGGGTAGATACGCAGTATTTT.

The J gene is TRBJ2-7, the V gene TRBV18; 11 bases fit TRBD2. Per germline, CDR1 KGHSH and CDR2 LQKENI. Unmatched junction bases numbered 4, after V lost 3 bases and J lost 6 bases. This CDR3 region has 14 residues. The CDR3 is CASSPGLAVTEQYF. The CDR3 DNA follows: TGTGCCAGCTCACCGGGACTAGCGGTTACCGAGCAGTACTTC. Using reference TRBV18 and TRBJ2-7 for the parts outside the CDR3, the full variable domain is NAGVMQNPRHLVRRRGQEARLRCSPMKGHSHVYWYRQLPEEGLKFMVYLQKENIIDESGMPKERFSAEFPKEGPSILRIQQVVRGDSAAYFCASSPGLAVTEQYFGPGTRLTVT.

This clonotype has more than one count but fewer than ten. The chain carries TRBV20-1 and TRBJ2-7; D is perhaps TRBD1 (6 bases). Deletions cut 3 bases from V and 5 bases from J, with 17 bases between. Germline loops: CDR1 DFQATT, CDR2 SNEGSKA (reference sequence). The CDR3 sequence is 14 residues long. CDR3: CSASAQGRTDEQYF. In DNA form, the CDR3 reads TGCAGTGCTAGTGCCCAGGGGCGAACGGACGAGCAGTACTTC.

Only a few counts were recorded for this clonotype. The chain carries TRBV5-6 and TRBJ1-2, with TRBD1 matching 10 bases. The ends lost 3 bases at V and 4 bases at J; junction bases unmatched: 6. CDR1 and CDR2 (germline): SGHDT, YYEEEE. This CDR3 is built from 15 residues. CDR3 DNA sequence: TGTGCCAGCAGCTGGGGGACAGGGGCCGCCTATGGCTACACCTTC. This sequence encodes CASSWGTGAAYGYTF.

This clonotype was seen more than once but under ten times. The genes are TRBV5-5 and TRBJ2-1; D not certain. The V gene's germline CDR1 is SGHKS and CDR2 YYEKEE (reference sequence). The CDR3 loop spans 15 amino acids. V lost 4 bases to trimming and J lost 0 bases, with 11 bases between them. The DNA of the CDR3 is TGTGCCAGCAGCGTCATGGTGACCTCCTACAATGAGCAGTTCTTC. This sequence encodes CASSVMVTSYNEQFF.

The chain has TRBV7-9 and TRBJ2-7; the D gene is possibly TRBD2 (5 bases). In germline, CDR1 is SEHNR, CDR2 FQNEAQ (reference sequence). The CDR3 totals 14 residues. The V end was cut by 1 base, the J end by 5 bases, with 12 bases between. The CDR3 nucleotides read TGTGCCAGCAGCTTAGTCGAAACTAGAAACGAGCAGTACTTC. Residues: CASSLVETRNEQYF.

V usage is TRBV4-3 and J usage is TRBJ2-3, with D maybe TRBD1 (5 bases). The ends were cut back, 1 base at V and 2 bases at J, with 13 bases in the middle. The CDR3 runs 16 residues. Germline-derived CDR1 and CDR2 are LGHNA and YSLEER. The CDR3 region has the DNA TGCGCCAGCAGCCAAGTCTCAACAGGCTACACAGATACGCAGTATTTT. This sequence encodes CASSQVSTGYTDTQYF.

This clonotype was counted a few times. The rearrangement links TRBV29-1 to TRBJ2-3; TRBD1 aligns across 8 bases. There are 16 residues in the CDR3. Losses at the gene ends were 3 bases for V and 0 bases for J; bases not matched to a gene: 8. The germline V gene encodes CDR1 SQVTM and CDR2 ANQGSEA. The CDR3 nucleotides read TGCAGCGTTGAGGACAGGGTGTCTGGGAGCACAGATACGCAGTATTTT. It translates to CSVEDRVSGSTDTQYF.

The rearrangement links TRBV7-2 to TRBJ2-7; 7 nucleotides line up with TRBD1. J lost 3 bases, V lost 5 bases, and 10 bases had no gene match. CDR1 SGHTA and CDR2 FQGNSA come from the germline V gene. The CDR3 spans 15 residues. The chain's CDR3 is CASSGRTGPDYEQYF. In DNA form, the CDR3 reads TGTGCCAGCAGCGGACGGACAGGACCCGACTACGAGCAGTACTTC. Combining the CDR3 with reference TRBV7-2 and TRBJ2-7 gives the whole variable domain GAGVSQSPSNKVTEKGKDVELRCDPISGHTALYWYRQSLGQGLEFLIYFQGNSAPDKSGLPSDRFSAERTGGSVSTLTIQRTQQEDSAVYLCASSGRTGPDYEQYFGPGTRLTVT.

This clonotype was picked up a small number of times. The V gene is TRBV2, the J gene TRBJ2-7; the D gene is possibly TRBD1 (6 bases). This CDR3 has 16 amino acids. CDR1 is SNHLY and CDR2 is FYNNEI in the germline V gene. The V end lost 3 bases, the J end lost 4 bases, and 19 bases lay between the germline ends. As DNA, the CDR3 is TGTGCCAGCAGTGATTTCCCAGACAGGTCGGATTACGAGCAGTACTTC. Amino acid sequence: CASSDFPDRSDYEQYF.

The count of this clonotype is one. The rearrangement links TRBV7-9 to TRBJ2-1; D is possibly TRBD1 or TRBD2 (5 bases each). Germline CDR1 is SEHNR and CDR2 is FQNEAQ (reference sequence). V was trimmed by 3 bases and J by 5 bases, leaving 14 bases between them. The CDR3 length is 15 residues. The CDR3 DNA reads TGTGCCAGCAGCTTCTGGGGGTTGGTTAACAATGAGCAGTTCTTC. Protein: CASSFWGLVNNEQFF.

The chain recombines TRBV27 with TRBJ2-1; D not resolved. This CDR3 comprises 13 residues. Germline V gives CDR1 MNHEY, CDR2 SMNVEV (reference sequence). Trimming stripped 5 bases from V and 7 bases from J, with 12 bases between. CDR3 DNA: TGTGCCAGCAGTCCCGGCCGCTCGAATGAGCAGTTCTTC. This encodes CASSPGRSNEQFF.

This clonotype has more than one count but fewer than ten. The V call is TRBV10-3, the J call TRBJ2-3, with D unclear. Per germline, CDR1 ENHRY and CDR2 SYGVKD. Deletions cut 2 bases from V and 4 bases from J, with 4 bases between. This CDR3 is built from 12 residues. CDR3 sequence: CAISEGADTQYF. For the CDR3, the DNA is TGTGCCATCAGTGAGGGGGCAGATACGCAGTATTTT.

This clonotype was found a few times. This sequence joins TRBV10-3 and TRBJ2-1, with TRBD2 identical over 12 bases. This CDR3 is built from 18 residues. Germline loops: CDR1 ENHRY, CDR2 SYGVKD. V shed 6 bases and J 0 bases; nucleotides not matched to a gene: 9. In DNA form, the CDR3 reads TGTGCCATCAGCGGTCCTAGCGGGAGGGATAGCTCCTACAATGAGCAGTTCTTC. Translation gives CAISGPSGRDSSYNEQFF.

This clonotype has more than one count but fewer than ten. The rearrangement uses TRBV9 and TRBJ1-1; unclear D gene. Deletions cut 2 bases from V and 7 bases from J, with 9 bases between. Per germline, CDR1 SGDLS and CDR2 YYNGEE. This CDR3 comprises 12 residues. CDR3 residues: CASSVEGFEAFF. The CDR3 DNA reads TGTGCCAGCAGCGTCGAAGGATTTGAAGCTTTCTTT. The full variable domain, completed using reference TRBV9 and TRBJ1-1, is DSGVTQTPKHLITATGQRVTLRCSPRSGDLSVYWYQQSLDQGLQFLIQYYNGEERAKGNILERFSAQQFPDLHSELNLSSLELGDSALYFCASSVEGFEAFFGQGTRLTVV.

The chain uses TRBV12-3 or TRBV12-4 and TRBJ2-1; no clear D. The CDR3 is 13 residues long. V lost 3 bases to trimming and J lost 9 bases, with 12 bases between them. CDR3 sequence reads: CASSFQGLGEQFF. DNA of the CDR3: TGTGCCAGCAGTTTTCAAGGTCTTGGTGAGCAGTTCTTC.

The V call is TRBV20-1, the J call TRBJ2-5; D unresolved. Trimming took 0 bases from V and 5 from J, leaving 16 bases between them. This CDR3 is 15 amino acids long. CDR1 DFQATT and CDR2 SNEGSKA come from the germline V gene (reference sequence). For the CDR3, the DNA is TGCAGTGCTAGAGATCCCAACGACGTCAGGGAGACCCAGTACTTC. It translates to CSARDPNDVRETQYF.